The clone carrying this T cell receptor beta chain was detected ten times or more. Its antigen is not known. RNA transcripts were the template for amplifying TCR beta CDR3 regions. The study used the HTBI primer set for a first-round RT-PCR of the TCR CDR3. TCRdb called the multiplex PCR reads again in MiXCR, with one record for every CDR3 protein. The table records hundreds of thousands of distinct CDR3 sequences, 14% to 15% of them present only once. The CDR3 has 14 residues. With V trimmed by 3 bases and J by 7 bases, 6 bases remained unmatched. Germline V gives CDR1 KGHSH, CDR2 LQKENI. These data are taken from a study of T cells in Graves' hyperthyroidism and ophthalmopathy. Background on the study: Peripheral blood specimens were obtained at initial diagnosis, prior to any treatment. The study, taken as a whole, reports: Separation of ophthalmopathy from stable hyperthyroidism was achieved by a 13 V-J model.

Not enrolled were patients with uncontrolled infection, other autoimmune disease, pregnancy or lactation. Extraction of PBMCs used more than 8.5 ml of fresh peripheral blood. The source of this sequence is a woman in her twenties or thirties with Graves' hyperthyroidism. Sequences were obtained from blood. The chain carries TRBV18 and TRBJ2-7; the match to TRBD2 covers 10 bases. CDR3: CASSPKLAGYEQYF. The DNA of the CDR3 is TGTGCCAGCTCACCGAAACTAGCGGGATATGAGCAGTACTTC. Full variable domain (missing parts from reference TRBV18 and TRBJ2-7): NAGVMQNPRHLVRRRGQEARLRCSPMKGHSHVYWYRQLPEEGLKFMVYLQKENIIDESGMPKERFSAEFPKEGPSILRIQQVVRGDSAAYFCASSPKLAGYEQYFGPGTRLTVT.